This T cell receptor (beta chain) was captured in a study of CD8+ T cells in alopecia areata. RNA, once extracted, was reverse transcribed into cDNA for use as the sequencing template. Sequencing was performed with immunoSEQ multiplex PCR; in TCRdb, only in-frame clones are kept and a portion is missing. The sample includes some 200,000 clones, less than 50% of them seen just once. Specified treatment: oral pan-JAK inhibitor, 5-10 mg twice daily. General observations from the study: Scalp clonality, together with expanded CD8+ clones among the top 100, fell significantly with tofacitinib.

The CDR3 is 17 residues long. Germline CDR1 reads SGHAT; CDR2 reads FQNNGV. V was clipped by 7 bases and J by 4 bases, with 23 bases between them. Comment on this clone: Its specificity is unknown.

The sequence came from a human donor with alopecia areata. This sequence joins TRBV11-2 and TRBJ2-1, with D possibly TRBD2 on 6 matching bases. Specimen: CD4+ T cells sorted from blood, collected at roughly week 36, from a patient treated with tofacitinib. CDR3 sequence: CASTAAASTGGYNEQFF. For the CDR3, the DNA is TGTGCCAGCACCGCAGCGGCATCCACCGGGGGTTACAATGAGCAGTTCTTC.